This entry features one T cell receptor (beta chain) sequence. This sample stems from a study of T-cell reconstitution after alpha-beta-depleted transplantation in children. Unique molecular identifiers were built into the TCRbeta library. TCRdb processed the PCR reads anew with MiXCR; each CDR3 protein has one entry. The table shows fewer than 350,000 distinct CDR3 sequences, with about 9.5% occurring only once. The origin of this receptor is a boy younger than two with acute myeloid leukemia, due to receive a stem cell transplant. The source material was PBMCs, sampled before TCRalphabeta/CD19-depleted stem cell transplant.

This chain's CDR3 is CASSRELVDTQYF. In DNA, the CDR3 is TGCGCCAGCAGCCGCGAGCTAGTAGATACGCAGTATTTT. The chain uses TRBV5-1 and TRBJ2-3; no clear D. The CDR3 contains 13 residues. V was shortened by 4 bases and J by 5 bases, with 11 bases between the two germline ends. Germline CDR1 reads SGHRS; CDR2 reads YFSETQ. Combining the CDR3 with reference TRBV5-1 and TRBJ2-3 gives the whole variable domain KAGVTQTPRYLIKTRGQQVTLSCSPISGHRSVSWYQQTPGQGLQFLFEYFSETQRNKGNFPGRFSGRQFSNSRSEMNVSTLELGDSALYLCASSRELVDTQYFGPGTRLTVL.